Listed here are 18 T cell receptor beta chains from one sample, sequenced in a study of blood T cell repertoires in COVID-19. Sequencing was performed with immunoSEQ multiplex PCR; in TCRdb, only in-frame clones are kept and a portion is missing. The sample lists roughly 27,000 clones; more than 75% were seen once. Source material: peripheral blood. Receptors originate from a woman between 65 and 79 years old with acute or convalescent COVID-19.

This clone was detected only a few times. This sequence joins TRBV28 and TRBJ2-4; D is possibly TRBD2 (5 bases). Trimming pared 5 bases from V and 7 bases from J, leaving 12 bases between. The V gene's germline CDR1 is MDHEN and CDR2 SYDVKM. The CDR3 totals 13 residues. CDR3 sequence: CASSPHGVNIQYF. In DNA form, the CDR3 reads TGTGCCAGCAGTCCGCACGGGGTGAACATTCAGTACTTC. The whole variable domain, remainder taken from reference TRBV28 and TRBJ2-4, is DVKVTQSSRYLVKRTGEKVFLECVQDMDHENMFWYRQDPGLGLRLIYFSYDVKMKEKGDIPEGYSVSREKKERFSLILESASTNQTSMYLCASSPHGVNIQYFGAGTRLSVL.

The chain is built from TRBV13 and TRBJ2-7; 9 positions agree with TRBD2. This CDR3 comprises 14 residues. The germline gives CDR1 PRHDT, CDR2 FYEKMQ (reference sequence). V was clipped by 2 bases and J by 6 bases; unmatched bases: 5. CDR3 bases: TGTGCCAGCAGCTTACGGCGGGAGGGCCGCGAGCAGTACTTC. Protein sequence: CASSLRREGREQYF.

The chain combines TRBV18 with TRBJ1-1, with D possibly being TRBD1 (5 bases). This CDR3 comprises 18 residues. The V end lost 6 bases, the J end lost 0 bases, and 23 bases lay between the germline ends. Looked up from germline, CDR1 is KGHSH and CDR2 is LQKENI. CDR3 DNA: TGTGCCAGCTCCTTGATTACCTACACAGGCGGTATGAACACTGAAGCTTTCTTT. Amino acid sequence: CASSLITYTGGMNTEAFF. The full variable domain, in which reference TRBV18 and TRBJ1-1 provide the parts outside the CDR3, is NAGVMQNPRHLVRRRGQEARLRCSPMKGHSHVYWYRQLPEEGLKFMVYLQKENIIDESGMPKERFSAEFPKEGPSILRIQQVVRGDSAAYFCASSLITYTGGMNTEAFFGQGTRLTVV.

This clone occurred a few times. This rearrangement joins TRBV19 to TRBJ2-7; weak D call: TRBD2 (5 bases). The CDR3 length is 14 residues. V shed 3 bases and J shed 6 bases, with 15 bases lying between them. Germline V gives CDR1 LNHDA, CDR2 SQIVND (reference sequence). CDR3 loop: CASSISLGASEQYF. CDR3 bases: TGTGCCAGTAGTATTTCGTTGGGAGCCTCCGAGCAGTACTTC.

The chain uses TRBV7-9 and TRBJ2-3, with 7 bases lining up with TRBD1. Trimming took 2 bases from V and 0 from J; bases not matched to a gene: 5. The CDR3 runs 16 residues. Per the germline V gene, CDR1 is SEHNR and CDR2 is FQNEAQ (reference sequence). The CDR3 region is CASSLSRQGSTDTQYF. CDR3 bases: TGTGCCAGCAGCTTAAGCCGACAGGGTAGCACAGATACGCAGTATTTT.

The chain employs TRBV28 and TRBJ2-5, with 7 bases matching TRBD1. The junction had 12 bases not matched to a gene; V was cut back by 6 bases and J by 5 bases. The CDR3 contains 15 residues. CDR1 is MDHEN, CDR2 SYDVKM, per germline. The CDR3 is CASRDRDSGLETQYF. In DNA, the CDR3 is TGTGCCAGCAGGGACCGGGACAGCGGCCTTGAGACCCAGTACTTC.

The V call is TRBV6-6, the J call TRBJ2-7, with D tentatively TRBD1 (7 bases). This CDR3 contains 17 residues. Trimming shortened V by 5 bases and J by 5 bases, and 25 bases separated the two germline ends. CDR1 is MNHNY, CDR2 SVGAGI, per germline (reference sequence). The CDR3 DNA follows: TGTGCCAGCAGTCTGGATATGGGCAGGGGGGCTTTGGACGAGCAGTACTTC. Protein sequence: CASSLDMGRGALDEQYF.

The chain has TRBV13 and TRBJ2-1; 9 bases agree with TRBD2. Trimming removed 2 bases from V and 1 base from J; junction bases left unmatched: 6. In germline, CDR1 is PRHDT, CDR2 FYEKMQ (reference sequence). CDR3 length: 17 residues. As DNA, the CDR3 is TGTGCCAGCAGCTTATTAGCGGGAGAAGGGTCCTACAATGAGCAGTTCTTC. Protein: CASSLLAGEGSYNEQFF.

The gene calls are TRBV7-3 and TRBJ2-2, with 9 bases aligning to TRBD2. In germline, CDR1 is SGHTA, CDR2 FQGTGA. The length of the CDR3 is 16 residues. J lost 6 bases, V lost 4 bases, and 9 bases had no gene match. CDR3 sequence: CASSWSGTSFSGELFF. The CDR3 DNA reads TGTGCCAGCAGCTGGAGCGGGACTAGCTTCTCCGGGGAGCTGTTTTTT.

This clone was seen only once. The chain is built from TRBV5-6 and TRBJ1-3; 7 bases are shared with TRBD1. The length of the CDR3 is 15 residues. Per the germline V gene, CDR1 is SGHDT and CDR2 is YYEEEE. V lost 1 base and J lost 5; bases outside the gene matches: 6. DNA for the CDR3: TGTGCCAGCAGCTTGCCTCAGGGGGACAGAAACACCATATATTTT. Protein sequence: CASSLPQGDRNTIYF.

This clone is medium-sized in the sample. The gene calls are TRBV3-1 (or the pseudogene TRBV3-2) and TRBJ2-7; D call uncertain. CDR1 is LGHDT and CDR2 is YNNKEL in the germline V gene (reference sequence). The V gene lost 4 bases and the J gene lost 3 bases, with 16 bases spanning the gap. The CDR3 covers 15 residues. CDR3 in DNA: TGTGCCAGCAGCCCCCCCGTTAGCCGCGGCTACGAGCAGTACTTC. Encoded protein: CASSPPVSRGYEQYF.

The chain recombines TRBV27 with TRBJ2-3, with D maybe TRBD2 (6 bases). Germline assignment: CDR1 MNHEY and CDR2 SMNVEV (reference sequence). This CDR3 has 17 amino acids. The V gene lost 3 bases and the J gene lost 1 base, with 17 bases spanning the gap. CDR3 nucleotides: TGTGCCAGCAGTTTTGGGGGGTGGGAGGCCGGCACAGATACGCAGTATTTT. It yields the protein CASSFGGWEAGTDTQYF.

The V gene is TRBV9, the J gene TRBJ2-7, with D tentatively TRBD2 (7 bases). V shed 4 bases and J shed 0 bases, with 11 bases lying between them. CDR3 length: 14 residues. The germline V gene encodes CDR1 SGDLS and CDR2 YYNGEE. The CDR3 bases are TGTGCCAGCAGCCGCGGGGGCGACTCCTACGAGCAGTACTTC. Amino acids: CASSRGGDSYEQYF.

The CDR3: CAISEQSYSNQPQHF. CDR3 in DNA: TGTGCCATCAGCGAACAGTCATATAGCAATCAGCCCCAGCATTTT. This chain connects TRBV10-3 to TRBJ1-5; D is ambiguous. Germline V gene data show CDR1 as ENHRY and CDR2 as SYGVKD. Deletions cut 6 bases from V and 0 bases from J, with 12 bases between. The CDR3 has 15 residues.

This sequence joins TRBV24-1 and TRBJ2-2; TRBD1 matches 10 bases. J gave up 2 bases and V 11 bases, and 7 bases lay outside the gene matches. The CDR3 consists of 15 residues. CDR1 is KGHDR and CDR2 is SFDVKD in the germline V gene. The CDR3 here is CANPTGGGNTGELFF. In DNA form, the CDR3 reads TGTGCCAATCCGACAGGGGGCGGCAACACCGGGGAGCTGTTTTTT.

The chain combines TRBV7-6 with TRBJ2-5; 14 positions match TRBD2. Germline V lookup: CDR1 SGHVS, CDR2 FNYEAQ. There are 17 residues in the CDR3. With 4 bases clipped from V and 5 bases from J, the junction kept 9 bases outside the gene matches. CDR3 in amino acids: CASSSGTSGSTGETQYF. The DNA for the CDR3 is TGTGCCAGCAGCTCCGGGACTAGCGGGAGTACGGGGGAGACCCAGTACTTC.

CDR3 sequence reads: CASSLAQETQYF. In DNA form, the CDR3 reads TGTGCCAGCAGCTTGGCGCAGGAGACCCAGTACTTC. The chain uses TRBV5-4 and TRBJ2-5; D uncertain. The CDR3 sequence is 12 residues long. The V gene lost 0 bases and the J gene lost 5 bases, with 5 bases spanning the gap. Germline V gene data show CDR1 as SGHNT and CDR2 as YYREEE (reference sequence).

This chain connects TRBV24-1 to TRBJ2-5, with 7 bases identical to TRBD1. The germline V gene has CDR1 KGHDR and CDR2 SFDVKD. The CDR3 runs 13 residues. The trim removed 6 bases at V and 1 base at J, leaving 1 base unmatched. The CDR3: CATSPGGQETQYF. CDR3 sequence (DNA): TGTGCCACCAGTCCAGGGGGCCAAGAGACCCAGTACTTC.